This TCR beta chain was recorded in a study of T cell repertoires in cytomegalovirus infection. On the study more broadly: Both CMV infection and a matching HLA type were indicated by public TCR beta signatures. Study-wide findings and caveats: CMV-specific HLA-C-restricted TCR beta clonotypes dominated the ex vivo response. There were carriers of CMV plus the relevant HLA, and cumulative public TCR beta family frequency identified them.

One entry per CDR3 protein, called by TCRdb with MiXCR from the reads. The table lists roughly 500,000 distinct CDR3 sequences, 25% to 35% of them singletons. This clonotype was recorded a few times. Antigen unknown. The junction had 10 bases not matched to a gene; V was cut back by 7 bases and J by 8 bases. CDR3 size: 16 residues. Germline V gene sequence: CDR1 LNHDA, CDR2 SQIVND (reference sequence). This specimen consisted of cultured PBMCs, obtained from culture after CMV antigen stimulation. This sequence originates from a human donor in good health (CMV status not recorded). Some clones in this sample may be carry-over from other donors' samples. The chain joins TRBV19 to TRBJ2-2; 13 bases are shared with TRBD2. As DNA, the CDR3 is TGTGCCAGTAATGGTAATGGACTAGCGGGAGAGGGGGAGCTGTTTTTT. It codes for CASNGNGLAGEGELFF.